These 32 T cell receptor beta chains were all obtained from the same sample, sequenced in a study of blood T cell repertoires in COVID-19 (TCRdb year 2020). The library relied on the immunoSEQ multiplex PCR assay. TCRdb retrieved this table from immuneACCESS and kept in-frame rearrangements only. Not all clones are present; in checked studies, unresolved V genes account for under half, and no reason is known for the remainder. Recorded for this sample are 200,000 to 250,000 clones; more than 65% of them occurred a single time. Approximately 4% of the sample rests with the top ten. The sequenced sample consisted of peripheral blood. The receptors shown here come from a woman older than 75 with acute or convalescent COVID-19.

This chain links TRBV4-2 with TRBJ2-7; TRBD1 might be the D (6 bases). This CDR3 spans 17 amino acids. From germline, CDR1 is LGHNA and CDR2 YNFKEQ. Trimming cost V 0 bases and J 2 bases, with 17 bases left between them. CDR3 region: CASSQEGSARGAYEQYF. The CDR3 DNA reads TGTGCCAGCAGCCAAGAGGGGTCCGCCAGGGGCGCCTACGAGCAGTACTTC.

The J gene is TRBJ1-6, the V gene TRBV12-3 or TRBV12-4; D not resolved. Between the trimmed V and J ends, which lost 6 bases and 7 bases, there was a span of 10 bases. The CDR3 extends over 13 amino acids. In nucleotides, the CDR3 is TGTGCCAGCAGCCTACGGGGAAATTCACCCCTCCACTTT. This gives the protein CASSLRGNSPLHF.

The CDR3 nucleotides are TGTGCCAGCAGACTGGACAGGGCCATGAACACTGAAGCTTTCTTT. It specifies CASRLDRAMNTEAFF. The chain uses TRBV2 and TRBJ1-1, with 8 bases that match TRBD1. Per the germline V gene, CDR1 is SNHLY and CDR2 is FYNNEI. CDR3 length: 15 residues. V shed 6 bases and J 0 bases; nucleotides not matched to a gene: 6.

The chain employs TRBV9 and TRBJ1-6; 7 bases line up with TRBD1. V lost 3 bases, J lost 6 bases, and 3 bases stayed unmatched. The CDR3 extends over 14 amino acids. Per germline, CDR1 SGDLS and CDR2 YYNGEE. CDR3 sequence: CASSETGRNSPLHF. CDR3 bases: TGTGCCAGCAGCGAGACAGGGCGTAATTCACCCCTCCACTTT.

The chain uses TRBV7-8 and TRBJ2-5; TRBD1 agrees at 8 bases. The CDR3 runs 13 residues. V gave up 6 bases and J gave up 1 base; unmatched junction bases: 1. Germline CDR1 reads SGHVS; CDR2 reads FQNEAQ. The CDR3: CASRGTGQETQYF. CDR3 bases: TGTGCCAGCAGGGGGACAGGCCAAGAGACCCAGTACTTC. Combining the CDR3 with reference TRBV7-8 and TRBJ2-5 gives the whole variable domain GAGVSQSPRYKVAKRGQDVALRCDPISGHVSLFWYQQALGQGPEFLTYFQNEAQLDKSGLPSDRFFAERPEGSVSTLKIQRTQQEDSAVYLCASRGTGQETQYFGPGTRLLVL.

This chain connects TRBV5-1 to TRBJ2-3; D remains unclear. Trimming shortened V by 0 bases and J by 0 bases, and 5 bases separated the two germline ends. CDR1 is SGHRS, CDR2 YFSETQ, per germline. The CDR3 contains 14 residues. CDR3 in DNA: TGCGCCAGCAGCTTGGAACTAAGCACAGATACGCAGTATTTT. Protein product: CASSLELSTDTQYF.

The rearrangement uses TRBV2 and TRBJ1-1; 8 bases are a match to TRBD1. The ends lost 6 bases at V and 5 bases at J; junction bases unmatched: 8. The CDR3 is 14 amino acids. In germline, CDR1 is SNHLY, CDR2 FYNNEI. The DNA of the CDR3 is TGTGCCAGCAGCGCAGGGGGCGCTTTAACTGAAGCTTTCTTT. Translating gives CASSAGGALTEAFF.

This chain uses TRBV19 with TRBJ2-1, with 9 nucleotides matching TRBD2. V was pared by 2 bases and J by 8 bases, with 10 bases of the junction left unmatched. Germline V gene lookup returns CDR1 LNHDA and CDR2 SQIVND (reference sequence). This CDR3 comprises 16 residues. Here the CDR3 reads CASSIQAGGNVHEQFF. The CDR3 bases are TGTGCCAGTAGTATACAAGCGGGGGGCAATGTGCATGAGCAGTTCTTC. Filled out from reference TRBV19 and TRBJ2-1, the complete variable domain reads DGGITQSPKYLFRKEGQNVTLSCEQNLNHDAMYWYRQDPGQGLRLIYYSQIVNDFQKGDIAEGYSVSREKKESFPLTVTSAQKNPTAFYLCASSIQAGGNVHEQFFGPGTRLTVL.

This clone was picked up a small number of times. The chain uses TRBV7-8 and TRBJ2-1, with TRBD1 matching 8 bases. This CDR3 is built from 15 residues. Germline loops: CDR1 SGHVS, CDR2 FQNEAQ. V lost 5 bases and J lost 0; bases outside the gene matches: 3. CDR3 DNA sequence: TGTGCCAGCAGCCTTGACAGGGGCTCCTACAATGAGCAGTTCTTC. Translation gives CASSLDRGSYNEQFF.

Only a few counts were recorded for this clone. The gene calls are TRBV4-3 and TRBJ1-2; a weak D match, TRBD1 (5 bases). V was shortened by 1 base and J by 4 bases, with 10 bases between the two germline ends. The CDR3 loop spans 14 amino acids. Per germline, CDR1 LGHNA and CDR2 YSLEER. The CDR3 DNA is TGCGCCAGCAGCCAAGGTCGTCAGGGCTATGGCTACACCTTC. This gives the protein CASSQGRQGYGYTF.

V is TRBV6-6 and J is TRBJ2-7; D uncertain. The CDR3 is 13 residues long. CDR1 MNHNY and CDR2 SVGAGI come from the germline V gene (reference sequence). V was trimmed by 6 bases and J by 1 base, leaving 10 bases between them. CDR3 amino acids: CASRPPGSYEQYF. CDR3 DNA sequence: TGTGCCAGCAGACCCCCCGGGTCCTACGAGCAGTACTTC.

The chain uses TRBV3-1 (or the pseudogene TRBV3-2) and TRBJ1-6; 7 bases line up with TRBD1. Germline CDR1 and CDR2: LGHDT and YNNKEL (reference sequence). V gave up 4 bases and J gave up 7 bases; unmatched junction bases: 7. The CDR3 has 15 amino acids. The CDR3: CASSPRQGLNSPLHF. Here the CDR3 DNA reads TGTGCCAGCAGCCCCAGACAGGGATTAAATTCACCCCTCCACTTT.

This clone has just a few counts. The J gene is TRBJ1-2, the V gene TRBV30; D is unresolved. This CDR3 has 12 residues. Between the trimmed V and J ends, which lost 4 bases and 0 bases, there was a span of 6 bases. The germline gives CDR1 GTSNPN, CDR2 SVGIG (reference sequence). The CDR3 bases are TGTGCCTGGACTCCTACTAACTATGGCTACACCTTC. Translating it yields CAWTPTNYGYTF.

The chain is built from TRBV6-2 or TRBV6-3 and TRBJ2-1, with 8 bases fitting TRBD2. This CDR3 contains 20 residues. Per germline, CDR1 MNHEY and CDR2 SVGEGT. Germline trimming cut 5 bases from V and 2 bases from J; bases unmatched to any gene: 20. The CDR3 nucleotides read TGTGCCAGCAGTCACCTTCCCCTATGGCGGGGGGCGAGCACCTACAATGAGCAGTTCTTC. This sequence encodes CASSHLPLWRGASTYNEQFF.

The V call is TRBV30, the J call TRBJ1-5; 7 bases fit TRBD1. This CDR3 spans 14 amino acids. Per the germline V gene, CDR1 is GTSNPN and CDR2 is SVGIG (reference sequence). The junction had 12 bases not matched to a gene; V was cut back by 4 bases and J by 9 bases. The CDR3 region is CAWNAATGTGPQHF. DNA of the CDR3: TGTGCCTGGAACGCCGCGACAGGGACCGGGCCCCAGCATTTT.

The chain links TRBV4-1 to TRBJ2-7, with 9 positions matching TRBD1. Germline-derived CDR1 and CDR2 are MGHRA and YSYEKL. The CDR3 spans 14 residues. V lost 1 base and J lost 2; bases outside the gene matches: 0. The CDR3 bases are TGCGCCAGCAGCCAAGGGGACAGGGCCTACGAGCAGTACTTC. Its translation is CASSQGDRAYEQYF.

The rearrangement joins TRBV12-3 or TRBV12-4 to TRBJ2-7; D unresolved. The CDR3 spans 13 residues. Trimming cost V 3 bases and J 6 bases, with 12 bases left between them. The CDR3 coding sequence is TGTGCCAGCAGTTTGGTGCAGGTGGGCGAGCAGTACTTC. This codes for CASSLVQVGEQYF.

The chain combines TRBV10-2 with TRBJ1-1, with D unclear. The V end lost 0 bases, the J end lost 11 bases, and 19 bases lay between the germline ends. The CDR3 extends over 15 amino acids. Germline CDR1 reads WSHSY; CDR2 reads SAAADI. DNA of the CDR3: TGCGCCAGCAGTGAGTCGATGCGACAAACGGGGAACGCTTTCTTT. Translating gives CASSESMRQTGNAFF.

Note on this clone: The sample has other DNA sequences that encode this CDR3 too. CDR3: CASRLTRNTEAFF. The CDR3 DNA is TGTGCCAGCAGGCTTACAAGGAACACTGAAGCTTTCTTT. The rearrangement uses TRBV27 and TRBJ1-1; D is unclear. CDR1 and CDR2 (germline): MNHEY, SMNVEV (reference sequence). CDR3 length: 13 residues. The germline V and J ends were trimmed by 6 bases and 1 base, with 9 bases remaining between them.

The chain recombines TRBV7-2 with TRBJ2-4; 7 bases map to TRBD2. The CDR3 has 14 amino acids. Germline V gene sequence: CDR1 SGHTA, CDR2 FQGNSA. Trimming removed 1 base from V and 6 bases from J; junction bases left unmatched: 3. The CDR3, as DNA: TGTGCCAGCAGCTTAGGGCAGCGGGGAAACATTCAGTACTTC. It specifies CASSLGQRGNIQYF. The full variable domain, its missing parts supplied by reference TRBV7-2 and TRBJ2-4, is GAGVSQSPSNKVTEKGKDVELRCDPISGHTALYWYRQSLGQGLEFLIYFQGNSAPDKSGLPSDRFSAERTGGSVSTLTIQRTQQEDSAVYLCASSLGQRGNIQYFGAGTRLSVL.

This chain links TRBV6-5 with TRBJ2-1; 8 bases fit TRBD2. The CDR3 extends over 15 amino acids. Germline V gene data show CDR1 as MNHEY and CDR2 as SVGAGI. Losses at the gene ends were 5 bases for V and 2 bases for J; bases not matched to a gene: 5. CDR3 sequence reads: CASSQSGGTYNEQFF. In DNA form, the CDR3 reads TGTGCCAGCAGTCAAAGCGGGGGAACCTACAATGAGCAGTTCTTC.

The chain joins TRBV3-1 (or the pseudogene TRBV3-2) to TRBJ1-1, with D uncertain. V shed 2 bases and J shed 0 bases, with 13 bases lying between them. This CDR3 spans 16 amino acids. Germline loops: CDR1 LGHDT, CDR2 YNNKEL (reference sequence). The CDR3 bases are TGTGCCAGCAGCCAATCTCTTGCCGGGATGAACACTGAAGCTTTCTTT. Its translation: CASSQSLAGMNTEAFF.

This chain's CDR3 is CASSADRGSTEAFF. The CDR3 DNA follows: TGTGCCAGCAGCGCGGACAGGGGAAGCACTGAAGCTTTCTTT. V is TRBV5-6 and J is TRBJ1-1, with 9 bases aligning to TRBD1. The CDR3 is 14 residues long. Germline CDR1 is SGHDT and CDR2 is YYEEEE. Trimming took 4 bases from V and 4 from J; bases not matched to a gene: 5.

The V call is TRBV11-3, the J call TRBJ2-5; D is unresolved. The V end was cut by 2 bases, the J end by 1 base, with 5 bases between. In germline, CDR1 is SGHNT, CDR2 YENEEA. This CDR3 is 13 amino acids long. The CDR3 here is CASSLKRQETQYF. DNA for the CDR3: TGTGCCAGCAGCTTAAAGCGCCAAGAGACCCAGTACTTC. Full variable domain (outside the CDR3, taken from reference TRBV11-3 and TRBJ2-5): EAGVVQSPRYKIIEKKQPVAFWCNPISGHNTLYWYLQNLGQGPELLIRYENEEAVDDSQLPKDRFSAERLKGVDSTLKIQPAELGDSAVYLCASSLKRQETQYFGPGTRLLVL.

This clone has only a few counts. J is TRBJ2-3 and V is TRBV27, with 8 bases fitting TRBD1. The ends lost 6 bases at V and 0 bases at J; junction bases unmatched: 8. This CDR3 is 16 amino acids long. Germline V gene data show CDR1 as MNHEY and CDR2 as SMNVEV (reference sequence). CDR3 in amino acids: CASRRAGTGSTDTQYF. In DNA form, the CDR3 reads TGTGCCAGCAGAAGAGCCGGGACAGGTAGCACAGATACGCAGTATTTT.

The chain carries TRBV7-2 and TRBJ1-2; D ambiguous. The CDR3 loop spans 14 amino acids. The V gene's germline CDR1 is SGHTA and CDR2 FQGNSA. With 2 bases removed from V and 2 bases from J, the gap between germline ends came to 9 bases. DNA for the CDR3: TGTGCCAGCAGCTTATGGAGCGGGAACTATGGCTACACCTTC. Amino acids: CASSLWSGNYGYTF.

The chain joins TRBV3-1 (or the pseudogene TRBV3-2) to TRBJ1-2; TRBD1 aligns across 10 bases. The CDR3 has 13 residues. CDR1 and CDR2 from the germline V gene are LGHDT and YNNKEL (reference sequence). J was trimmed by 3 bases and V by 8 bases; bases with no gene match: 3. Here the CDR3 reads CASPTGGYYGYTF. CDR3 DNA: TGTGCCAGCCCGACAGGGGGCTACTATGGCTACACCTTC.

This chain connects TRBV7-2 to TRBJ2-3, with a tentative D call TRBD2 (6 bases). V lost 5 bases, J lost 2 bases, and 14 bases lay in between. CDR3 size: 15 residues. CDR1 and CDR2 (germline): SGHTA, FQGNSA. CDR3 bases: TGTGCCAGCAGCCCCCAAATAGCGGACACAGATACGCAGTATTTT. Its translation: CASSPQIADTDTQYF.

The chain carries TRBV27 and TRBJ2-7; TRBD1 agrees at 11 bases. This CDR3 is 14 amino acids long. The V gene's germline CDR1 is MNHEY and CDR2 SMNVEV (reference sequence). J gave up 6 bases and V 6 bases, and 7 bases lay outside the gene matches. The CDR3 DNA sequence: TGTGCCAGCAGCCAGGACAGGGGGCGATCCGAGCAGTACTTC. Its translation is CASSQDRGRSEQYF.

V and J are TRBV20-1 and TRBJ2-1; D may be TRBD1 (6 bases). CDR1 DFQATT and CDR2 SNEGSKA come from the germline V gene (reference sequence). There are 10 residues in the CDR3. Trimming pared 4 bases from V and 12 bases from J, leaving 10 bases between. The CDR3 sequence is CSAKGDLQFF. CDR3 DNA: TGCAGTGCTAAGGGGGATCTGCAGTTCTTC.

This clone has only a few counts. The gene calls are TRBV2 and TRBJ1-2; TRBD1 is a possible D gene (6 bases). Trimming removed 5 bases from V and 5 bases from J, with 15 bases in between. CDR1 is SNHLY and CDR2 is FYNNEI in the germline V gene. The CDR3 length is 14 residues. The CDR3 bases are TGTGCCAGCAGTCCCCAGTTGCAGGGGTATGGCTACACCTTC. Protein product: CASSPQLQGYGYTF.

The chain combines TRBV6-2 or TRBV6-3 with TRBJ2-7; D perhaps matches TRBD1 (6 bases). Germline V gene sequence: CDR1 MNHEY, CDR2 SVGEGT. The CDR3 is made up of 12 amino acids. Trimming cost V 2 bases and J 8 bases, with 10 bases left between them. The CDR3 region has the DNA TGTGCCAGCAGTTACCCTGGACAGAAGCAGTACTTC. Translation: CASSYPGQKQYF.